The present T cell receptor (beta chain) was sequenced within a study of T-cell reconstitution after alpha-beta-depleted transplantation in children. The CDR3 is 15 residues long. V lost 7 bases and J lost 7; bases outside the gene matches: 9. The library targeted TCRbeta and was prepared with unique molecular identifiers. TCRdb re-called the PCR reads through MiXCR, storing one row per CDR3 protein. The profile shows 780,000 or so distinct CDR3 sequences, less than 20% of them singletons. This clonotype was seen a few times. What it binds is unknown. Findings and caveats of the study: Newly produced T cells mostly provided counts and TCRbeta diversity after one year, as hyperexpanded clones declined. Certain patients had high TCRbeta diversity at day 60, and it came from recipient T cells and thymic progenitors that survived.

J is TRBJ2-1 and V is TRBV12-3 or TRBV12-4, with TRBD2 matching 11 bases. The receptor comes from a male patient under 18 who had a stem cell transplant for acute lymphoblastic leukemia, so the T cells may come from the graft donor. The material sequenced was PBMCs, mostly from graft donor cells, taken 360 days after TCRalphabeta/CD19-depleted stem cell transplant. CDR3 in amino acids: CASIPGLAGVNEQFF. The CDR3, as DNA: TGTGCCAGCATCCCCGGACTAGCGGGCGTAAATGAGCAGTTCTTC.